One sample yielded the 5 T cell receptor beta chains listed below, sequenced in a study of T cell changes during pregnancy in multiple sclerosis. The data were produced by immunoSEQ multiplex PCR, yet TCRdb's version contains in-frame clones alone and is incomplete. The data hold tens of thousands of clones, with 88% observed a single time. The material was peripheral blood, obtained in the first trimester of pregnancy. These receptors all stem from a female donor with multiple sclerosis, enrolled in a pregnancy study.

The chain is built from TRBV12-5 and TRBJ2-2; the match to TRBD1 covers 10 bases. The germline CDR1 and CDR2 sequences are LGHNT and FRNRAP. The J segment lost 5 bases and the V segment lost 5 bases, leaving 8 bases of the junction unmatched. The CDR3 is 16 residues long. Here the CDR3 reads CASGHDRGRWTGELFF. Here the CDR3 DNA reads TGTGCTAGTGGTCACGACAGGGGGCGATGGACCGGGGAGCTGTTTTTT.

This clone was counted a single time. The gene calls are TRBV28 and TRBJ1-2, with D perhaps TRBD1 (6 bases). The V end was cut by 8 bases, the J end by 2 bases, with 12 bases between. The CDR3 loop spans 13 amino acids. Germline assignment: CDR1 MDHEN and CDR2 SYDVKM. Here the CDR3 reads CASVGRGNYGYTF. CDR3 sequence (DNA): TGTGCCAGCGTAGGCAGGGGAAACTATGGCTACACCTTC.

The genes are TRBV9 and TRBJ1-1; 9 bases match TRBD1. This CDR3 region has 13 residues. CDR1 is SGDLS and CDR2 is YYNGEE in the germline V gene. The ends lost 4 bases at V and 5 bases at J; junction bases unmatched: 3. The CDR3 spells CASSPDRGTEAFF. CDR3 in DNA: TGTGCCAGCAGCCCCGACAGGGGGACTGAAGCTTTCTTT.

This clone was observed a single time. The V call is TRBV7-3, the J call TRBJ1-1; tentatively, D is TRBD1 (6 bases). The CDR3 runs to 13 residues. CDR1 and CDR2 from the germline V gene are SGHTA and FQGTGA. V dropped 3 bases and J dropped 1 base, with 6 bases sitting between them. This chain's CDR3 is CASSFRGNTEAFF. The DNA of the CDR3 is TGTGCCAGCAGCTTCAGGGGGAACACTGAAGCTTTCTTT. The full variable domain, completed using reference TRBV7-3 and TRBJ1-1, is GAGVSQTPSNKVTEKGKYVELRCDPISGHTALYWYRQSLGQGPEFLIYFQGTGAADDSGLPNDRFFAVRPEGSVSTLKIQRTERGDSAVYLCASSFRGNTEAFFGQGTRLTVV.

This sequence joins TRBV7-2 and TRBJ2-7; D may be TRBD1 (6 bases). The CDR3 loop spans 12 amino acids. In germline, CDR1 is SGHTA, CDR2 FQGNSA. Trimming removed 2 bases from V and 9 bases from J, with 11 bases in between. As DNA, the CDR3 is TGTGCCAGCAGCTTACAGGGGACGGCGCAGTACTTC. Translated, it gives CASSLQGTAQYF. Using reference TRBV7-2 and TRBJ2-7 for the parts outside the CDR3, the full variable domain is GAGVSQSPSNKVTEKGKDVELRCDPISGHTALYWYRQSLGQGLEFLIYFQGNSAPDKSGLPSDRFSAERTGGSVSTLTIQRTQQEDSAVYLCASSLQGTAQYFGPGTRLTVT.